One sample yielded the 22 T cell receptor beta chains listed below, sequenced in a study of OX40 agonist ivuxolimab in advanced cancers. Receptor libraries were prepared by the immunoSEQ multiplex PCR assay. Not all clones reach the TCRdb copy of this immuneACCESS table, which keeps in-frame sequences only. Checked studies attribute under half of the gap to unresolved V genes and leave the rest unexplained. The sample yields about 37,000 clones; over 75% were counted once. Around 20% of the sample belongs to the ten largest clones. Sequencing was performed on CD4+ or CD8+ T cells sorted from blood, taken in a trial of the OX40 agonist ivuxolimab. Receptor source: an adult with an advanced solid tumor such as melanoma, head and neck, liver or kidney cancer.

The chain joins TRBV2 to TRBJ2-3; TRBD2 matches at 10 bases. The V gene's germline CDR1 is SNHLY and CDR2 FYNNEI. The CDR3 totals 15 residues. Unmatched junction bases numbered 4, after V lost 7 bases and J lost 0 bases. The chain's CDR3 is CASIRTSGSTDTQYF. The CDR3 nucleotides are TGTGCCAGCATCCGGACTAGCGGAAGCACAGATACGCAGTATTTT.

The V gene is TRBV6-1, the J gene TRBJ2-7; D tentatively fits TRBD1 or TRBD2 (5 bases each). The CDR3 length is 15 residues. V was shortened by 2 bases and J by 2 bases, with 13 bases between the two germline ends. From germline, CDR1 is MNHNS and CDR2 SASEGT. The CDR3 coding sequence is TGTGCCAGCAGTGAAATAGGGGAGTCTGCCTACGAGCAGTACTTC. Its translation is CASSEIGESAYEQYF.

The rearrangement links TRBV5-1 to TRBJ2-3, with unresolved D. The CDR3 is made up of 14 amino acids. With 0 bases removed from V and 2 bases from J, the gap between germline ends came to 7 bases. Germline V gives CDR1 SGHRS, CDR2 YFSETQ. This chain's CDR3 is CASSLEAPTDTQYF. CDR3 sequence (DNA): TGCGCCAGCAGCTTGGAGGCTCCCACAGATACGCAGTATTTT.

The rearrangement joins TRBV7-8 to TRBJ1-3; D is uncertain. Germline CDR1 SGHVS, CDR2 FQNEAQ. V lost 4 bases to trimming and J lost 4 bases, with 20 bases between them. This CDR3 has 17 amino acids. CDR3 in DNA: TGTGCCAGCAGCTCCGTGCCTTCCCCGGCGGCAGGAAACACCATATATTTT. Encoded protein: CASSSVPSPAAGNTIYF.

The CDR3 DNA follows: TGTGCCAGCAGCCCCCAAACAGGGATCACTGAAGCTTTCTTT. It specifies CASSPQTGITEAFF. The chain links TRBV11-2 to TRBJ1-1, with a possible D match to TRBD1 (6 bases). The ends were cut back, 5 bases at V and 4 bases at J, with 14 bases in the middle. This CDR3 has 14 residues. The germline V gene has CDR1 SGHAT and CDR2 FQNNGV.

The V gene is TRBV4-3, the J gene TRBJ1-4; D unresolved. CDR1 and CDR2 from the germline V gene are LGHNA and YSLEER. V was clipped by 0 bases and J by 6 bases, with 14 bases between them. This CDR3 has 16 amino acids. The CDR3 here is CASSQDRRVFDEKLFF. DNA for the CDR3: TGCGCCAGCAGCCAAGATAGGAGGGTGTTCGATGAAAAACTGTTTTTT.

The CDR3 DNA follows: TGTGCCTGGAAGGACAGGGGAGGAGCTTTCTTT. Translated, it gives CAWKDRGGAFF. The V gene is TRBV30, the J gene TRBJ1-1, with 9 bases aligning to TRBD1. The CDR3 covers 11 residues. Losses at the gene ends were 4 bases for V and 10 bases for J; bases not matched to a gene: 4. Germline CDR1 is GTSNPN and CDR2 is SVGIG (reference sequence).

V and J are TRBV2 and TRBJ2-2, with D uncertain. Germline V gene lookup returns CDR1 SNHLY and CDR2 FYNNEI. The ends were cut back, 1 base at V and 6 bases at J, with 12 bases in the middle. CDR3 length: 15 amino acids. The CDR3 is CASSEGEPVAGELFF. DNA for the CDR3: TGTGCCAGCAGTGAAGGGGAACCCGTCGCCGGGGAGCTGTTTTTT.

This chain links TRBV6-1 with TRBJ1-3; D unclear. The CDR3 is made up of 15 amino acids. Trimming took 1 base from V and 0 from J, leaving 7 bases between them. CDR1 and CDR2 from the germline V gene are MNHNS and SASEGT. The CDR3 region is CASSEGRTSGNTIYF. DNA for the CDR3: TGTGCCAGCAGTGAAGGCAGGACCTCTGGAAACACCATATATTTT.

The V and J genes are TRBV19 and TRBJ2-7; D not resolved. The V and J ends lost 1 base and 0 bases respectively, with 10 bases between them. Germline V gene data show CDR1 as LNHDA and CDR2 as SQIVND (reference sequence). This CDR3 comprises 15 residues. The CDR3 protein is CASSIAGTTSYEQYF. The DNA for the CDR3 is TGTGCCAGTAGTATAGCCGGCACTACCTCCTACGAGCAGTACTTC.

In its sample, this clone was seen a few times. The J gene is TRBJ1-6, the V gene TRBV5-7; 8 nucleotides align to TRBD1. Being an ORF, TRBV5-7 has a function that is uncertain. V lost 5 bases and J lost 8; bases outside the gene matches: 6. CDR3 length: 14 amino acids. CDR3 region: CASRRTGSDSPLHF. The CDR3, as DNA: TGTGCCAGCAGGAGGACAGGGAGTGATTCACCCCTCCACTTT.

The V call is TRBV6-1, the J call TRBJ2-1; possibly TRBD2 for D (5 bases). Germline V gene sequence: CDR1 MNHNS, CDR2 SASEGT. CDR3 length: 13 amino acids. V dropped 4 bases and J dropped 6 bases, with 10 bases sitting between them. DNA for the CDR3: TGTGCCAGCAGTGGTAGCGAGGCCAATGAGCAGTTCTTC. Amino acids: CASSGSEANEQFF.

CDR3 loop: CASSEQGASYEQYF. DNA of the CDR3: TGTGCCAGCAGTGAACAGGGGGCCTCCTACGAGCAGTACTTC. The V and J genes are TRBV6-1 and TRBJ2-7; the match to TRBD1 covers 8 bases. The CDR3 contains 14 residues. Germline V gene lookup returns CDR1 MNHNS and CDR2 SASEGT. The V gene end was trimmed by 2 bases and the J gene end by 0 bases; junction bases not matched to a gene: 0.

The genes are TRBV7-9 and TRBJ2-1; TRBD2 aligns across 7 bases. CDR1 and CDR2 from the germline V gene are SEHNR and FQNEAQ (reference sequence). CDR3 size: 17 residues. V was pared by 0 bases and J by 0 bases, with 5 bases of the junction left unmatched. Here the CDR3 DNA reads TGTGCCAGCAGCTTAGCCCCTGGCGGGAGCTCCTACAATGAGCAGTTCTTC. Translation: CASSLAPGGSSYNEQFF.

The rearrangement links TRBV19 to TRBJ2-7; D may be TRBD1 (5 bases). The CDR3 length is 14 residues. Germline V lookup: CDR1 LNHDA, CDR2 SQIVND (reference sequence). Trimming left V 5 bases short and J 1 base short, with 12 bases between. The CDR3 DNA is TGTGCCAGTAGTCAACCCCGACAGTCCTACGAGCAGTACTTC. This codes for CASSQPRQSYEQYF.

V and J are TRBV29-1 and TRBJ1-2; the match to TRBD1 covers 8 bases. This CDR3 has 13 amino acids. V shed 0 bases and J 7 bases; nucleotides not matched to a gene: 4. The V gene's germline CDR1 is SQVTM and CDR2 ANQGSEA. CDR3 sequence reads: CSVEDQGAGGYTF. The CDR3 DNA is TGCAGCGTTGAAGACCAGGGGGCTGGTGGCTACACCTTC.

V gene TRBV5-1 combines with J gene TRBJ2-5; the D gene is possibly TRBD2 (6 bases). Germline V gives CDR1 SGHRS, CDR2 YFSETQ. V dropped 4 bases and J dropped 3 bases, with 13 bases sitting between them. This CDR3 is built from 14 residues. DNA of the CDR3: TGCGCCAGCAGCCCGGTTTCGGGGGAAGAGACCCAGTACTTC. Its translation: CASSPVSGEETQYF.

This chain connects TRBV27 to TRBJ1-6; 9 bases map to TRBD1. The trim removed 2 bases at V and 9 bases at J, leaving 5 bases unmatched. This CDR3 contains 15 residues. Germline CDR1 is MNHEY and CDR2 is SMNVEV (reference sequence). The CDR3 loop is CASSLSGTGISPLHF. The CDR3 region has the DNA TGTGCCAGCAGTTTAAGTGGGACAGGGATTTCACCCCTCCACTTT.

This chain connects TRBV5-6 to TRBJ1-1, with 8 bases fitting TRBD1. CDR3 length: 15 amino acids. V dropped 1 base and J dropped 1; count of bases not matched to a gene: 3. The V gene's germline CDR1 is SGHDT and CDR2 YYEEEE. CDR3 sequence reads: CASSLWGQENTEAFF. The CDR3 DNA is TGTGCCAGCAGCTTGTGGGGACAGGAGAACACTGAAGCTTTCTTT.

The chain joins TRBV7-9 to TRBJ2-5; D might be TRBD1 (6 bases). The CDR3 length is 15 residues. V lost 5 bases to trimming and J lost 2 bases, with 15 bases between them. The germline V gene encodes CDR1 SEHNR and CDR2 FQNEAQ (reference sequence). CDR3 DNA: TGTGCCAGCAGCGCGCGGACAGTTGATCAAGAGACCCAGTACTTC. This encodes CASSARTVDQETQYF.

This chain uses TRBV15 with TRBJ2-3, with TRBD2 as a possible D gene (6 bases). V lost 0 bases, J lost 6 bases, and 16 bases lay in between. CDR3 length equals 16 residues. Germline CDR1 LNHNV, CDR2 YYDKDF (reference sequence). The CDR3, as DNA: TGTGCCACCAGCAGAGATAAGGGACTGATTGAGGATACGCAGTATTTT. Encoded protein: CATSRDKGLIEDTQYF.

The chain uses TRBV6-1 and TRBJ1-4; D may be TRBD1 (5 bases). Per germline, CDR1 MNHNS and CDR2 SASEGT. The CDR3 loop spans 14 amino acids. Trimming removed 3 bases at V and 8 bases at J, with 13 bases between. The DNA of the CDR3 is TGTGCCAGCAGTGATTTTAGGGGTGGCGAAAAACTGTTTTTT. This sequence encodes CASSDFRGGEKLFF.